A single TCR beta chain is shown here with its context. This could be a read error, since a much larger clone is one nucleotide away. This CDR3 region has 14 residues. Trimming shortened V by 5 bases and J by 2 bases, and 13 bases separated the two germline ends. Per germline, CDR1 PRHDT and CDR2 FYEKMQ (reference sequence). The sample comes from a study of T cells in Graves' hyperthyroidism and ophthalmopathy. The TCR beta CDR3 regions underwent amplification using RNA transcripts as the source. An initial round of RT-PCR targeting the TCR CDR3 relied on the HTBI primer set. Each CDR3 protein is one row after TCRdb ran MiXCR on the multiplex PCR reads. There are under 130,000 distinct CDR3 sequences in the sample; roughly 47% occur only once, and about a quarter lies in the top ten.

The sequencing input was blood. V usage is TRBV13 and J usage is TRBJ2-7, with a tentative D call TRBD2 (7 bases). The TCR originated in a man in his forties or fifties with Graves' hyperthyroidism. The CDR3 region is CASSQGGGAYEQYF. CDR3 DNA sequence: TGTGCCAGCAGCCAAGGGGGGGGGGCCTACGAGCAGTACTTC.